Sequencing of this T cell receptor (beta chain) was carried out in a study of cytomegalovirus exposure and HLA in healthy donors. Study-wide results and caveats: Listed as cytomegalovirus-associated were over 150 TCR beta chains. In an earlier analysis, most TCR beta V segments were productive about 87% or about 30% of the time. Later on, a genetic analysis was performed. It linked a missense variant in DCLRE1C with V- and J-gene trimming of TCR beta.

V lost 2 bases, J lost 6 bases, and 14 bases lay in between. The CDR3 sequence is 14 residues long. Germline loops: CDR1 SGHDT, CDR2 YYEEEE. The table lists this clone with a few counts. Its antigen is undetermined. PCR involved 60 Vbeta and 13 Jbeta primers. Profiled with immunoSEQ multiplex PCR; TCRdb holds only in-frame clones, not every one. The sample lists about 100,000 clones, roughly 70% seen once, with roughly a tenth in the top ten. This TCR was recovered from a man in his fifties in good health and CMV-seronegative. The sample consisted of PBMCs. The V call is TRBV5-6, the J call TRBJ1-2, with D possibly being TRBD1 (6 bases). The CDR3 nucleotides are TGTGCCAGCAGCTTTCCCCGACAGGCCGATGGCTACACCTTC. It yields the protein CASSFPRQADGYTF.